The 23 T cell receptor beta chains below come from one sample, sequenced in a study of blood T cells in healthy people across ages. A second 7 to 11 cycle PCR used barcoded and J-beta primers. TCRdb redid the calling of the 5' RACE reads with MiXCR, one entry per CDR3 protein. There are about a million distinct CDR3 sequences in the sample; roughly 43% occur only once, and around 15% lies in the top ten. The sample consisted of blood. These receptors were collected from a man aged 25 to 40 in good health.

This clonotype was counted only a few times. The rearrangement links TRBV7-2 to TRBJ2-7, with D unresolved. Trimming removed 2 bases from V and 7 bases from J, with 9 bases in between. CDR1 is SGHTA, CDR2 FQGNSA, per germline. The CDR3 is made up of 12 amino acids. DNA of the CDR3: TGTGCCAGCAGCTTATCCCTTTTGGAGCAGTACTTC. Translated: CASSLSLLEQYF.

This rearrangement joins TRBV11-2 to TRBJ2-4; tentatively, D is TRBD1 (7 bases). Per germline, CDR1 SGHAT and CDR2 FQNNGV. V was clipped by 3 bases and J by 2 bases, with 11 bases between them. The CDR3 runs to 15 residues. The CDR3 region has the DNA TGTGCCAGCAGCTTGGAGGGGGCCCCCAAAAACATTCAGTACTTC. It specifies CASSLEGAPKNIQYF.

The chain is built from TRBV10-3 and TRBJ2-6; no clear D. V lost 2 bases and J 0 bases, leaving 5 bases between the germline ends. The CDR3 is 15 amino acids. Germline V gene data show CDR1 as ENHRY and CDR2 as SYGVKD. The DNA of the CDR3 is TGTGCCATCAGTGAGGTAACCTCTGGGGCCAACGTCCTGACTTTC. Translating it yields CAISEVTSGANVLTF.

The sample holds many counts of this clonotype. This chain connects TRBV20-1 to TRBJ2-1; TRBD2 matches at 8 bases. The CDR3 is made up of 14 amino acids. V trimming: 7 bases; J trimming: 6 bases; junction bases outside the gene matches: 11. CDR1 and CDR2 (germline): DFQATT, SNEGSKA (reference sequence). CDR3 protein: CSGKRGGNANEQFF. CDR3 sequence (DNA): TGCAGTGGGAAACGGGGGGGCAATGCCAATGAGCAGTTCTTC.

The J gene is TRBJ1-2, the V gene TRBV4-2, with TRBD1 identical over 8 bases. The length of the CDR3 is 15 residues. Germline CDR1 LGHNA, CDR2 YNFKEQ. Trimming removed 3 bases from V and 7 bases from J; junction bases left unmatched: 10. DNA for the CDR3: TGTGCCAGCAGCCAGCTCGTGCAGGGGGCATTTGGCTACACCTTC. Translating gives CASSQLVQGAFGYTF.

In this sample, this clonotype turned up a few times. DNA for the CDR3: TGTGCCAGCTCACCGGCGGGGGGCAACTCCTACGAGCAGTACTTC. Its protein is CASSPAGGNSYEQYF. The chain has TRBV18 and TRBJ2-7; 8 positions match TRBD2. CDR3 length: 15 residues. J gave up 0 bases and V 3 bases, and 4 bases lay outside the gene matches. Per germline, CDR1 KGHSH and CDR2 LQKENI.

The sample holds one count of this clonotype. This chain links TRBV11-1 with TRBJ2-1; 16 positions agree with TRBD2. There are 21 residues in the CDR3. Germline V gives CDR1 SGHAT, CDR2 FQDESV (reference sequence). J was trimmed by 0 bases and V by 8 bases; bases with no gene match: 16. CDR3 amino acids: CASHGTSGRALIEGSYNEQFF. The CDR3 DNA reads TGTGCCAGCCATGGGACTAGCGGGAGGGCCCTCATAGAGGGCTCCTACAATGAGCAGTTCTTC.

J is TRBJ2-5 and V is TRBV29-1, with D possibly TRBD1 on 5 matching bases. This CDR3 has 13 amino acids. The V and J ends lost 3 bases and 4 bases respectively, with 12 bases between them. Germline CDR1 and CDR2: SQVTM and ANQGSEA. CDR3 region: CSVEQGNIETQYF. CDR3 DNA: TGCAGCGTTGAGCAGGGTAATATAGAGACCCAGTACTTC.

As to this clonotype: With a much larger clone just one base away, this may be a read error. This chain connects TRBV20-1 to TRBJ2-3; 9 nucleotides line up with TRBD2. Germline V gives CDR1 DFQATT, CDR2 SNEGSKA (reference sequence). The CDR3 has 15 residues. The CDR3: CNARTGTSNADTQYF. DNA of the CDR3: TGCAATGCTAGGACCGGGACTAGCAACGCAGATACGCAGTATTTT.

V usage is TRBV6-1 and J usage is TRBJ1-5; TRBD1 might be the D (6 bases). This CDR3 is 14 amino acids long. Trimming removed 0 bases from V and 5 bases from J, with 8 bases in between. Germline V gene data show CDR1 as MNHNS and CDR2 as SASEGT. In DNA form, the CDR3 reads TGTGCCAGCAGTGAAGCGCCAGGGGATCAGCCCCAGCATTTT. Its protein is CASSEAPGDQPQHF.

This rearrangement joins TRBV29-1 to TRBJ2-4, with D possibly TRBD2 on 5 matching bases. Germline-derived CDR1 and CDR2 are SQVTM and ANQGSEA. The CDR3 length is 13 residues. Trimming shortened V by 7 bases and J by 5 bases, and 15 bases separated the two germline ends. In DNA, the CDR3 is TGCAGCGGAAGGGCGGCAGCGGAAAACATTCAGTACTTC. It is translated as CSGRAAAENIQYF.

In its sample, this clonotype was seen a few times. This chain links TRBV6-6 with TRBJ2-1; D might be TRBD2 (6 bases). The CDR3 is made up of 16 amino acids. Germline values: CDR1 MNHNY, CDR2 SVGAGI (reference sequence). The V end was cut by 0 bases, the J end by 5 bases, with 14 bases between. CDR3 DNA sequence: TGTGCCAGCAGTTACTCGAAACAGGACTATAACAATGAGCAGTTCTTC. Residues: CASSYSKQDYNNEQFF.

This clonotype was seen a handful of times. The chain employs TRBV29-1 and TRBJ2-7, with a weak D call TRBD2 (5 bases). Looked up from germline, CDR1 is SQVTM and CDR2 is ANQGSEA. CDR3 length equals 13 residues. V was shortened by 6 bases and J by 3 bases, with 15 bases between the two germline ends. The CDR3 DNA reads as TGCAGCGTAAGGACTGACTCAGGCTACGAGCAGTACTTC. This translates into CSVRTDSGYEQYF.

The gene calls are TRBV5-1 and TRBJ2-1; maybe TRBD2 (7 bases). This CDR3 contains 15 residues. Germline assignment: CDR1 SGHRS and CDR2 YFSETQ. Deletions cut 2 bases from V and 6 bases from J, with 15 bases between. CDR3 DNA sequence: TGCGCCAGCAGCTTAAAAGGGGGGGGACTCAATGAGCAGTTCTTC. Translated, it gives CASSLKGGGLNEQFF. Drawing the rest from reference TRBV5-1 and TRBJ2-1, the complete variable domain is KAGVTQTPRYLIKTRGQQVTLSCSPISGHRSVSWYQQTPGQGLQFLFEYFSETQRNKGNFPGRFSGRQFSNSRSEMNVSTLELGDSALYLCASSLKGGGLNEQFFGPGTRLTVL.

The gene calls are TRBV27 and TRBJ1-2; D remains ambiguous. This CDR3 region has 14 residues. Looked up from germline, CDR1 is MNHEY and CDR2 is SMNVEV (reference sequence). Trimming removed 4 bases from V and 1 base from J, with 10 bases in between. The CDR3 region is CASSSTGVNYGYTF. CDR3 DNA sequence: TGTGCCAGCAGTTCGACGGGCGTTAACTATGGCTACACCTTC.

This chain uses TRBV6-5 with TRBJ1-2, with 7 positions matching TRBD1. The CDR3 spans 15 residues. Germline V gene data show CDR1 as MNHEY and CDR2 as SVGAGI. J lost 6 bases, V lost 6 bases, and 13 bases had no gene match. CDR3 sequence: CASSIQGQSTNGYTF. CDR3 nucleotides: TGTGCCAGCAGCATACAGGGACAGAGCACGAATGGCTACACCTTC.

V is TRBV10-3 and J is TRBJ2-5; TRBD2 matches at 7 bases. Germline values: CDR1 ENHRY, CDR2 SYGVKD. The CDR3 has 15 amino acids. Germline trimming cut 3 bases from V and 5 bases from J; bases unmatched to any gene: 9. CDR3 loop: CAISDAREGGETQYF. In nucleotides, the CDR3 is TGTGCCATCAGTGATGCCAGGGAGGGCGGGGAGACCCAGTACTTC.

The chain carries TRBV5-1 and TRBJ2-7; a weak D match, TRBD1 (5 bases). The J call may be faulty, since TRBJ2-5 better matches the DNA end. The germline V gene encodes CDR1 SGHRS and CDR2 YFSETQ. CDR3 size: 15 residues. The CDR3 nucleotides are TGCGCCAGCAGCTCGTCGACAGCCTGGACGGAGACCCAGTACTTC. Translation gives CASSSSTAWTETQYF.

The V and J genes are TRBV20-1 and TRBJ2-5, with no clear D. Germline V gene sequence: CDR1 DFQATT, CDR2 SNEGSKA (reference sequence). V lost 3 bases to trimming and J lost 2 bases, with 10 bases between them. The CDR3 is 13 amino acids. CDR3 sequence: CSARTPGQETQYF. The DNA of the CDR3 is TGCAGTGCTAGGACGCCGGGTCAAGAGACCCAGTACTTC.

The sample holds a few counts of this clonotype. CDR3 residues: CASSESGGAFYEQYF. The CDR3 nucleotides are TGTGCCAGCAGCGAAAGCGGGGGGGCATTCTACGAGCAGTACTTC. The J gene is TRBJ2-7, the V gene TRBV9, with 10 bases lining up with TRBD2. The CDR3 extends over 15 amino acids. Germline loops: CDR1 SGDLS, CDR2 YYNGEE. V dropped 3 bases and J dropped 3; count of bases not matched to a gene: 6.

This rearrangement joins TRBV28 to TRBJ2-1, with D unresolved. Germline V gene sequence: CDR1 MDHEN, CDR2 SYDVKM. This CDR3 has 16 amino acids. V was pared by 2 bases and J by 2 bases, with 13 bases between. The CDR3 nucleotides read TGTGCCAGCAGTTTAATCGCCGCAGGCACCTACAATGAGCAGTTCTTC. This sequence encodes CASSLIAAGTYNEQFF.

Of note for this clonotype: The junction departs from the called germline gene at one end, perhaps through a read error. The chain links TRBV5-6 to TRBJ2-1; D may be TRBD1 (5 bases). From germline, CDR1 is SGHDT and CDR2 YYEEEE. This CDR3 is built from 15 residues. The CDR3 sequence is CASTGTDRSYNEQFF. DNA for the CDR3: TGTGCCAGCACCGGCACAGACAGATCCTACAACGAGCAGTTCTTC.

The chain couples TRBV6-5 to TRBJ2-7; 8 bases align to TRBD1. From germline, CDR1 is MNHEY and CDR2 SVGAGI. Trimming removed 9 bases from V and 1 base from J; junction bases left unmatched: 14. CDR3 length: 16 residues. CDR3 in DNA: TGTGCCAGGGTTTATCAGGGGGCGGCGGAGTCCTACGAGCAGTACTTC. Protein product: CARVYQGAAESYEQYF.